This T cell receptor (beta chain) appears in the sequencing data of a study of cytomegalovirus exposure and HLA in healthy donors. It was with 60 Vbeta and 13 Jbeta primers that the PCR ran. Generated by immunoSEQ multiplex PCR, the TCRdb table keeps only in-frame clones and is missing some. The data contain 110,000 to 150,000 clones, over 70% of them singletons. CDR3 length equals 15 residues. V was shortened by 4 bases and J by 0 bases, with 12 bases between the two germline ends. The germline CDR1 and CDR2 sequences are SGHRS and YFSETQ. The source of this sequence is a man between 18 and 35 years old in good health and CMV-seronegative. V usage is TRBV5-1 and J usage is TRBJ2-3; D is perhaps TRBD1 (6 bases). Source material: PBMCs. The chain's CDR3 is CASSPQGPSTDTQYF. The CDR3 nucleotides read TGCGCCAGCAGCCCGCAGGGGCCTAGCACAGATACGCAGTATTTT.